Each of the 5 T cell receptor beta chains below was sequenced from the same sample in a study of CD8+ T cells in alopecia areata. Reverse transcribed after extraction, RNA yielded cDNA as the sequencing template. TCRdb's copy holds only in-frame clones and misses some; the assay was immunoSEQ multiplex PCR. This table has 110,000 to 150,000 clones, approximately 49% appearing once. The sequencing here drew on CD4+ T cells sorted from blood, taken at week 0. The receptors derive from a human donor with alopecia areata.

This chain joins TRBV5-5 and TRBJ1-1, with D uncertain. Germline CDR1 is SGHKS and CDR2 is YYEKEE (reference sequence). Trimming removed 0 bases at V and 3 bases at J, with 6 bases between. The CDR3 covers 13 residues. The CDR3 DNA reads as TGTGCCAGCAGCTTGGGGAGGGACACTGAAGCTTTCTTT. Translation: CASSLGRDTEAFF.

This sequence joins TRBV29-1 and TRBJ1-5; 7 bases map to TRBD1. There are 13 residues in the CDR3. The ends lost 6 bases at V and 7 bases at J; junction bases unmatched: 9. Germline-derived CDR1 and CDR2 are SQVTM and ANQGSEA. The CDR3 is CSVQDRPGQPQHF. CDR3 in DNA: TGCAGCGTCCAGGACAGGCCGGGACAGCCCCAGCATTTT.

The V call is TRBV20-1, the J call TRBJ1-4, with a possible D match to TRBD1 (5 bases). From germline, CDR1 is DFQATT and CDR2 SNEGSKA (reference sequence). The CDR3 has 11 residues. The CDR3: CSARVAEKLFF. For the CDR3, the DNA is TGCAGCGCCAGGGTGGCTGAAAAACTGTTTTTT.

The gene calls are TRBV28 and TRBJ2-1, with 9 bases that match TRBD2. CDR3 length equals 14 residues. Germline loops: CDR1 MDHEN, CDR2 SYDVKM. Unmatched junction bases numbered 5, after V lost 2 bases and J lost 9 bases. CDR3 sequence (DNA): TGTGCCAGCAGTTTAGCGGGAGGGCCCGGTGAGCAGTTCTTC. Protein sequence: CASSLAGGPGEQFF.

The V call is TRBV29-1, the J call TRBJ2-6; a weak D match, TRBD2 (6 bases). Germline CDR1 is SQVTM and CDR2 is ANQGSEA. The CDR3 is made up of 13 amino acids. The ends were cut back, 7 bases at V and 4 bases at J, with 11 bases in the middle. This CDR3 reads CSAGLTGANVLTF. In nucleotides, the CDR3 is TGCAGCGCCGGACTAACCGGGGCCAACGTCCTGACTTTC. Supplemented by reference TRBV29-1 and TRBJ2-6, the full variable domain reads SAVISQKPSRDICQRGTSLTIQCQVDSQVTMMFWYRQQPGQSLTLIATANQGSEATYESGFVIDKFPISRPNLTFSTLTVSNMSPEDSSIYLCSAGLTGANVLTFGAGSRLTVL.